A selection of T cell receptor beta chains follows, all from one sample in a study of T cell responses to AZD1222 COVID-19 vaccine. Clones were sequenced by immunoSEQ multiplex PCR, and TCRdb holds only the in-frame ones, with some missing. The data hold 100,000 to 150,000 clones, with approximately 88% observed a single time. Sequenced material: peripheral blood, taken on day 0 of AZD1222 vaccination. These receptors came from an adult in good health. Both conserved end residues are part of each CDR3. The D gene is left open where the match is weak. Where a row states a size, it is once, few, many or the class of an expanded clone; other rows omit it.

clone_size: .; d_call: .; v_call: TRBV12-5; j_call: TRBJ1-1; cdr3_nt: TGTGCTAGTGGTTTAGAGCAGAGCACTGAAGCTTTCTTT; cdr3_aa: CASGLEQSTEAFF
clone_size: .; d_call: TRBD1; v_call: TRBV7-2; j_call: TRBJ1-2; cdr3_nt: TGTGCCAGCAGCTTGGGTGGGACAGATACATATGGCTACACCTTC; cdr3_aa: CASSLGGTDTYGYTF
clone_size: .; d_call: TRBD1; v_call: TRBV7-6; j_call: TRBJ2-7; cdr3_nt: TGTGCCAGCAGCTTTGGACAGGGAACGTCCTACGAGCAGTACTTC; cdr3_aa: CASSFGQGTSYEQYF
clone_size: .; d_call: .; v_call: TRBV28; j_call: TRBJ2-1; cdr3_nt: TGTGCCAGCAGGCAGTGGGGGGGGGCAGGTGAGCAGTTCTTC; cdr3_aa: CASRQWGGAGEQFF
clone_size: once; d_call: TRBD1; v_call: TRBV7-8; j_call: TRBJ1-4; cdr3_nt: TGTGCCAGCAGCCGCAATCCGGGACAGGGGAGTAGTAATGAAAAACTGTTTTTT; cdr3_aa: CASSRNPGQGSSNEKLFF
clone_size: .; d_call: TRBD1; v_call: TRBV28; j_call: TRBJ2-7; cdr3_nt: TGTGCCGGACAGGGGTCGTCCTACGAGCAGTACTTC; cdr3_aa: CAGQGSSYEQYF
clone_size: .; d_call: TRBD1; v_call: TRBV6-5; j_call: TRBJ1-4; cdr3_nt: TGTGCCAGCAGTTATGGCTCCGGGACAGGGATTGAAAAACTGTTTTTT; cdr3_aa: CASSYGSGTGIEKLFF
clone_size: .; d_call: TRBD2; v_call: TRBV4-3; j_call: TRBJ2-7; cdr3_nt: TGCGCCAGCAGCCCCTCAAGCGGGAACTCCTACGAGCAGTACTTC; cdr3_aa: CASSPSSGNSYEQYF
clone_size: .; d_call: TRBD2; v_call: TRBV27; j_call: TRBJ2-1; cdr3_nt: TGTGCCAGCACTAGGTGGCGGGAGCCTAGCTCCTACAATGAGCAGTTCTTC; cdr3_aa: CASTRWREPSSYNEQFF
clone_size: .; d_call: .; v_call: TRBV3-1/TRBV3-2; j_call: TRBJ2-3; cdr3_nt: TGTGCCAGCAGCCAAGATCGTGGGATCCATCACCTTTTT; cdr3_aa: CASSQDRGIHHLF
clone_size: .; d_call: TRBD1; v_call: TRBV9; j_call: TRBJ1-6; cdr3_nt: TGTGCCTCTCGCCCGGGGGACAGCTACACTTCACCCCTCCACTTT; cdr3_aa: CASRPGDSYTSPLHF
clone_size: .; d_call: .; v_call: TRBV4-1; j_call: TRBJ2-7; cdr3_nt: TGCGCCAGCAGCCCCGTAGGCGGAGGGGGGACCTACGAGCAGTACTTC; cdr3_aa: CASSPVGGGGTYEQYF
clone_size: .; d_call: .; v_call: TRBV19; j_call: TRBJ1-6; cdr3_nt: TGTGCCAGTAACCCCACGGGCAGGGGAGACTCACCCCTCCACTTT; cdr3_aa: CASNPTGRGDSPLHF
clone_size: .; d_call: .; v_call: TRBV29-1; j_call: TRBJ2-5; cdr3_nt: TGCAGCTCCTCCGGGGGCTTGGGGTACCAAGAGACCCAGTACTTC; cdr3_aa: CSSSGGLGYQETQYF
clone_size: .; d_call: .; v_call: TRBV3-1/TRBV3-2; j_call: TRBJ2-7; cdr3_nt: TGTGCCACCGGAGTCAACTACGAGCAGTACTTC; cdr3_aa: CATGVNYEQYF
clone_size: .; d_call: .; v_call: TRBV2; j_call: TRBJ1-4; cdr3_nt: TGTGCCAGCAGGTCAGACACAACTAATGAAAAACTGTTTTTT; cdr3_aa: CASRSDTTNEKLFF
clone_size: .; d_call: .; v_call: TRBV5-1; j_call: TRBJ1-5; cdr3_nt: TGCGCCAGCAGCTTGGAATCAGGGAACAATCAGCCCCAGCATTTT; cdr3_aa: CASSLESGNNQPQHF